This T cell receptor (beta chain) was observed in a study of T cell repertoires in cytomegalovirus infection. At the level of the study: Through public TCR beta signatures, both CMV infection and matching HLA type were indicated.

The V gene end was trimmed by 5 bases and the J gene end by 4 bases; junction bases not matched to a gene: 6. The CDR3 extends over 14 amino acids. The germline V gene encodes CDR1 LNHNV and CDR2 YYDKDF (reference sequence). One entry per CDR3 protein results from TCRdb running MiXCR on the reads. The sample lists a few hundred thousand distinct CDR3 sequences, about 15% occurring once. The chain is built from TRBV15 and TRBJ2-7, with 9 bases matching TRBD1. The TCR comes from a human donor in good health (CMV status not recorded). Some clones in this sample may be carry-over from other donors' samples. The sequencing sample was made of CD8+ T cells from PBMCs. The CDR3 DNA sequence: TGTGCCACCAGCGACAGGACAGGGGAGTACGAGCAGTACTTC. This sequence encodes CATSDRTGEYEQYF. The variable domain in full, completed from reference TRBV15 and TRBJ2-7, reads DAMVIQNPRYQVTQFGKPVTLSCSQTLNHNVMYWYQQKSSQAPKLLFHYYDKDFNNEADTPDNFQSRRPNTSFCFLDIRSPGLGDTAMYLCATSDRTGEYEQYFGPGTRLTVT.